Below are 23 T cell receptor beta chains sequenced from a single sample in a study of CXCR3-negative and CXCR3-positive naive CD8 T cells. Study conclusions and caveats: Naive CXCR3-positive cells had TRB CDR3s more hydrophobic than those of CXCR3-negative naive cells.

All TRB cDNA libraries came from 5' RACE performed with UMI labels. TCRdb re-called the 5' RACE reads and gives one entry per CDR3 protein, without DNA. The table for this sample gives more than 100,000 distinct CDR3 sequences. These TCRs' antigens remain unknown. Sequencing was carried out using naive CXCR3+ CD8+ T cells from blood. Subset defined: CD45RO-CCR7+CD27+CD95- naive CD8+ T cells expressing CXCR3 (TNR3+). Receptor source: a human donor in good health. Some clones in this sample may be carry-over from other donors' samples.

The chain has TRBV7-8 and TRBJ2-1; TCRdb's D call of TRBD1 is untestable without DNA. The germline CDR1 and CDR2 sequences are SGHVS and FQNEAQ. This CDR3 has 19 amino acids. CDR3 sequence: CASSTPTGLRSSSYNEQFF.

The chain couples TRBV3-1 to TRBJ2-5; as DNA is missing, the TRBD1 call by TCRdb cannot be tested. Germline V lookup: CDR1 LGHDT, CDR2 YNNKEL (reference sequence). This CDR3 contains 12 residues. CDR3 in amino acids: CASSLDIETQYF.

This rearrangement joins TRBV7-6 to TRBJ1-1. The V gene's germline CDR1 is SGHVS and CDR2 FNYEAQ. This CDR3 comprises 12 residues. The CDR3: CASSPGRLEAFF.

The V and J genes are TRBV29-1 and TRBJ2-7; TCRdb's D call, TRBD2, is unchecked because there is no DNA. The CDR3 spans 17 residues. From germline, CDR1 is SQVTM and CDR2 ANQGSEA. The CDR3 spells CSVIRGDSGRALYEQYF.

This chain links TRBV6-5 with TRBJ2-2; the D call of TRBD1 rests on TCRdb alone, since no DNA is present to check it. The CDR3 extends over 13 amino acids. Per germline, CDR1 MNHEY and CDR2 SVGAGI. The CDR3 here is CASRPQGTGELFF.

The V gene is TRBV4-3, the J gene TRBJ1-2; TCRdb calls TRBD1, which cannot be checked without DNA. CDR3 length equals 14 residues. CDR1 is LGHNA, CDR2 YSLEER, per germline. The CDR3 protein is CASSQGEGRYGYTF.

The chain recombines TRBV12-3 or TRBV12-4 with TRBJ2-1; absent DNA, TCRdb's TRBD1 call cannot be checked. CDR3 length: 13 amino acids. The CDR3 spells CASSPLLVNEQFF.

V gene TRBV19 combines with J gene TRBJ2-1; TCRdb returns TRBD2, unconfirmable since there is no DNA. The CDR3 covers 15 residues. Germline loops: CDR1 LNHDA, CDR2 SQIVND (reference sequence). CDR3 residues: CASSINPSGVNEQFF.

V and J are TRBV6-2 or TRBV6-3 and TRBJ1-1; TCRdb gives TRBD1 as the D gene, but with no DNA this cannot be confirmed. The CDR3 is 21 amino acids. Germline CDR1 and CDR2: MNHEY and SVGEGT. The CDR3: CASSPSLTRAPDSLWDTEAFF.

The chain carries TRBV15 and TRBJ2-7; the D gene TCRdb calls, TRBD1, cannot be checked with no DNA. This CDR3 spans 14 amino acids. Germline CDR1 reads LNHNV; CDR2 reads YYDKDF (reference sequence). CDR3 in amino acids: CATSMGQGPYEQYF.

The rearrangement joins TRBV7-6 to TRBJ2-5; TCRdb's assignment of TRBD1 cannot be checked, as there is no DNA. The CDR3 runs to 16 residues. CDR1 SGHVS and CDR2 FNYEAQ come from the germline V gene. The CDR3 reads CASSSRPGIGQETQYF.

The chain combines TRBV20-1 with TRBJ1-3. Germline lookup yields CDR1 DFQATT and CDR2 SNEGSKA (reference sequence). The CDR3 length is 15 residues. CDR3 residues: CSARKYADSGNTIYF.

The CDR3 loop is CATSRPGQAIYEQYF. The chain is built from TRBV15 and TRBJ2-7; TCRdb returns TRBD1, unconfirmable since there is no DNA. Germline lookup yields CDR1 LNHNV and CDR2 YYDKDF (reference sequence). CDR3 size: 15 residues.

The genes are TRBV11-3 and TRBJ2-2. CDR1 is SGHNT and CDR2 is YENEEA in the germline V gene. This CDR3 comprises 14 residues. CDR3 region: CASSHGSGTGELFF.

The gene calls are TRBV28 and TRBJ2-7; checking the TCRdb D call of TRBD1 is not possible without DNA. Germline loops: CDR1 MDHEN, CDR2 SYDVKM. The CDR3 totals 16 residues. CDR3 region: CASSLWGGQGSYEQYF.

The chain carries TRBV7-6 and TRBJ1-1. The V gene's germline CDR1 is SGHVS and CDR2 FNYEAQ. This CDR3 is 13 amino acids long. The CDR3 sequence: CASSRHGRDEAFF.

The chain links TRBV25-1 to TRBJ2-5; TCRdb returns TRBD1, unconfirmable since there is no DNA. Germline loops: CDR1 MGHDK, CDR2 SYGVNS. The CDR3 sequence is 13 residues long. The CDR3 sequence is CASRDREQETQYF.

The V gene is TRBV5-4, the J gene TRBJ2-4; TCRdb calls TRBD1, which cannot be checked without DNA. CDR1 SGHNT and CDR2 YYREEE come from the germline V gene (reference sequence). The CDR3 totals 16 residues. CDR3 residues: CASSTTNTGRKNIQYF.

V gene TRBV24-1 combines with J gene TRBJ2-3; TCRdb reports TRBD2, a call that lacks DNA to check it against. The CDR3 runs to 13 residues. Germline assignment: CDR1 KGHDR and CDR2 SFDVKD. The CDR3 is CATSDLDFDTQYF.

The rearrangement links TRBV18 to TRBJ1-4; the TCRdb call, TRBD1, lacks DNA for checking. Per germline, CDR1 KGHSH and CDR2 LQKENI. The CDR3 is made up of 14 amino acids. CDR3 in amino acids: CASSPGGTNEKLFF.

V is TRBV28 and J is TRBJ2-1; TCRdb calls TRBD2, which cannot be checked without DNA. The CDR3 contains 15 residues. Germline-derived CDR1 and CDR2 are MDHEN and SYDVKM. The CDR3 region is CASSRWRERYNEQFF.

V gene TRBV15 combines with J gene TRBJ1-3. Germline V lookup: CDR1 LNHNV, CDR2 YYDKDF (reference sequence). The CDR3 runs to 13 residues. The CDR3 spells CATGPNSGNTIYF.

V and J are TRBV6-1 and TRBJ1-1. The CDR3 loop spans 13 amino acids. The germline CDR1 and CDR2 sequences are MNHNS and SASEGT. CDR3 residues: CASSGVVGTEAFF.